These T cell receptor beta chains were read from a single sample in a study of read filtering for tumor transcriptome and immune sequencing. Each CDR3 protein is one row after TCRdb ran MiXCR on the reads. The sample lists about 38,000 distinct CDR3 sequences; 14% were seen once. Input material: a population of CD138-negative cells sorted from bone marrow. The source of these receptors is a donor over 35 with multiple myeloma. Both conserved end residues are part of each CDR3. The D gene is left open where the match is weak. Clone size appears in some rows only: once, few, many, or a class for an expanded clone.

D gene	V gene	clone size	J gene	CDR3 protein	CDR3 DNA
TRBD1	TRBV24-1	many	TRBJ1-5	CATSDTGTGVQPQHF	TGTGCCACCAGTGATACCGGGACAGGGGTTCAGCCCCAGCATTTT
TRBD1	TRBV12-3/TRBV12-4	-	TRBJ2-7	CAGIATGGYEQYF	TGTGCCGGCATCGCGACAGGGGGCTACGAGCAGTACTTC
TRBD1	TRBV7-6	many	TRBJ1-2	CASNSGQGVDGYTF	TGTGCCAGCAACAGTGGACAGGGTGTGGATGGCTACACCTTC
-	TRBV9	many	TRBJ2-7	CASSVGQASYEQYF	TGTGCCAGCAGCGTAGGGCAGGCATCCTACGAGCAGTACTTC
-	TRBV28	many	TRBJ1-2	CASKRGVNYGYTF	TGTGCCAGCAAGAGGGGGGTTAACTATGGCTACACCTTC
TRBD1	TRBV28	many	TRBJ1-5	CASSRDRARNQPQHF	TGTGCCAGCAGTCGAGACAGGGCTCGCAATCAGCCCCAGCATTTT
TRBD1	TRBV2	many	TRBJ1-5	CASSELSGQGGNQPQHF	TGTGCCAGCAGTGAACTTTCGGGACAGGGGGGCAATCAGCCCCAGCATTTT
TRBD2	TRBV5-5	many	TRBJ2-1	CASSLGAGGRDEQFF	TGTGCCAGCAGCTTGGGAGCGGGGGGCCGGGATGAGCAGTTCTTC
-	TRBV29-1	many	TRBJ1-4	CSVEETQGREKLFF	TGCAGCGTTGAAGAGACTCAGGGGCGTGAAAAACTGTTTTTT
TRBD1	TRBV19	-	TRBJ2-7	CASSTPGQTREQYF	TGTGCCAGTAGTACACCGGGACAGACGAGAGAGCAGTACTTC
-	TRBV20-1	many	TRBJ2-7	CSAPREKVVYEQYF	TGCAGTGCTCCCCGGGAGAAGGTTGTCTACGAGCAGTACTTC